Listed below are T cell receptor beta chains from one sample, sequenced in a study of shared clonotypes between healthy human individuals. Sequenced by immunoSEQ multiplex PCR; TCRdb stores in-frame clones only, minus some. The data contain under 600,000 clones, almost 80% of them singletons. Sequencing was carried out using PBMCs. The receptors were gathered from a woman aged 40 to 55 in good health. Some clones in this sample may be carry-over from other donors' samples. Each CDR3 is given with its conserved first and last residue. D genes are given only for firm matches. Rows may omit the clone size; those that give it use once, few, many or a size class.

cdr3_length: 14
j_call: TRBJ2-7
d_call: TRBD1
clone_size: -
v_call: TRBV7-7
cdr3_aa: CASSSGQGSYEQYF
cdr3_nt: TGTGCTAGCAGCTCGGGACAGGGGTCCTACGAGCAGTACTTC

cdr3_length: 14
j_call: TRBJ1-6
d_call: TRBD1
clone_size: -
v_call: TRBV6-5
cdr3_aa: CASSRQGQYSPLHF
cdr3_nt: TGTGCCAGCAGCAGACAGGGGCAGTATTCACCCCTCCACTTT

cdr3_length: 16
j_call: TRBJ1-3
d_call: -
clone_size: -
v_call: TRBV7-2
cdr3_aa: CASSLRLGISGNTIYF
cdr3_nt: TGTGCCAGCAGCTTAAGGTTGGGGATCTCTGGAAACACCATATATTTT

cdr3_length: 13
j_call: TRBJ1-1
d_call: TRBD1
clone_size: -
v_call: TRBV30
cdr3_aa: CAWNQGADTEAFF
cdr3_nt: TGTGCCTGGAACCAGGGGGCTGACACTGAAGCTTTCTTT

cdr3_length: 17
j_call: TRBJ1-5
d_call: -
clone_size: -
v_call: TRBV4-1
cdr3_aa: CASSQDQPESSNQPQHF
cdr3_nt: TGCGCCAGCAGCCAAGATCAGCCAGAAAGTAGCAATCAGCCCCAGCATTTT

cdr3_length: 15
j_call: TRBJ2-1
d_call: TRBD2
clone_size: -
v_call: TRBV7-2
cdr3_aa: CASSSGLADSNEQFF
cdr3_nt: TGTGCCAGCAGCTCGGGACTAGCGGACTCCAATGAGCAGTTCTTC

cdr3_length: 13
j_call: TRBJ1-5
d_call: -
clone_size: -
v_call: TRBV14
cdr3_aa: CASSQDSNQPQHF
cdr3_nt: TGTGCCAGCAGCCAAGATTCCAATCAGCCCCAGCATTTT

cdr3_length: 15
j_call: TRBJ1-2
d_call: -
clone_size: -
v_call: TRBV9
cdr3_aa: CASSVEAGTTRGYTF
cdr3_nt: TGTGCCAGCAGCGTAGAGGCAGGAACTACGCGAGGCTACACCTTC

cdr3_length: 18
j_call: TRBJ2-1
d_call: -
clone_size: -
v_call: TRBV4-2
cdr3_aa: CASSQPGAGRSALNEQFF
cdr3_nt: TGTGCCAGCAGCCAACCGGGGGCCGGGAGGTCCGCGCTCAATGAGCAGTTCTTC

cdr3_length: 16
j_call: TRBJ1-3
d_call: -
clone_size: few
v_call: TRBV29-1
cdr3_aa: CSVEDPNRVSGNTIYF
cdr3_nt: TGCAGCGTTGAAGATCCAAACAGGGTCTCTGGAAACACCATATATTTT

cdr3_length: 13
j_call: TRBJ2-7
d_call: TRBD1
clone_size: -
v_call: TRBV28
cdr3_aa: CASRGQGADEQYF
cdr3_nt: TGTGCCAGCCGGGGACAGGGGGCTGACGAGCAGTACTTC

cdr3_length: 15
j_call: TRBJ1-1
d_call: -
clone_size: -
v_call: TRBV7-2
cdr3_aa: CASILAGALVTEAFF
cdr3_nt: TGTGCCAGCATCTTGGCCGGGGCGTTGGTCACTGAAGCTTTCTTT

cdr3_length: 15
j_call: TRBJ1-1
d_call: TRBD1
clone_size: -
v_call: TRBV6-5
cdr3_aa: CASSYTDRRGTEAFF
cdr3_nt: TGTGCCAGCAGTTACACGGACAGGCGGGGCACTGAAGCTTTCTTT

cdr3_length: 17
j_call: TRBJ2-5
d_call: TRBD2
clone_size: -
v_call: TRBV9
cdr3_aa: CASSPPVAGLPQETQYF
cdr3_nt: TGTGCCAGCAGCCCCCCAGTAGCGGGCCTACCTCAAGAGACCCAGTACTTC

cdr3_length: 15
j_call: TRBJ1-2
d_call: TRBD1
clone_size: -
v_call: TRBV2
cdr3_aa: CASSEVGDSPGGYTF
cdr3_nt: TGTGCCAGCAGTGAAGTTGGGGACAGTCCGGGCGGCTACACCTTC

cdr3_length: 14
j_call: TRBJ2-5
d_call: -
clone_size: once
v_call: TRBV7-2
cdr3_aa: CASSLGAVQETQYF
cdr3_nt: TGTGCCAGCAGCTTAGGAGCGGTCCAAGAGACCCAGTACTTC

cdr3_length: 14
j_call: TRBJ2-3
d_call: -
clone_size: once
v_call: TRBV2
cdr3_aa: CASNSFSSTDTQYF
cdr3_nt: TGTGCCAGCAACTCATTCTCTAGCACAGATACGCAGTATTTT

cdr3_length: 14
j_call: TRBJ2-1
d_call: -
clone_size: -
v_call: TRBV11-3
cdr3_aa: CASSLDPEGSEQFF
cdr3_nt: TGTGCCAGCAGCTTAGACCCCGAGGGTAGTGAGCAGTTCTTC

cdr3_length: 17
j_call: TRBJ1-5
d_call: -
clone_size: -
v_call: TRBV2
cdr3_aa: CASSGGLGGRGNQPQHF
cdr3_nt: TGTGCCAGCAGTGGAGGGTTGGGGGGGAGAGGCAATCAGCCCCAGCATTTT

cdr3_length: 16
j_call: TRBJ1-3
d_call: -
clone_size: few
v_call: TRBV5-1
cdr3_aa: CASSLAQVSSGNTIYF
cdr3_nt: TGCGCCAGCAGCTTGGCCCAGGTTTCATCTGGAAACACCATATATTTT

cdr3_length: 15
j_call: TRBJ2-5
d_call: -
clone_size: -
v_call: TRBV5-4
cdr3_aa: CASSLGSTAKETQYF
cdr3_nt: TGTGCCAGCAGCTTGGGCTCCACAGCCAAAGAGACCCAGTACTTC

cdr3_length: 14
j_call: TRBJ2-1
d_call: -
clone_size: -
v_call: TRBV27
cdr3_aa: CASSLVGDYNEQFF
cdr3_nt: TGTGCCAGCAGCCTCGTGGGGGATTACAATGAGCAGTTCTTC

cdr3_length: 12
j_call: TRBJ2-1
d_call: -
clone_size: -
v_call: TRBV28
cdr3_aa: CASSFEDNEQFF
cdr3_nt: TGTGCCAGCAGTTTCGAGGACAATGAGCAGTTCTTC

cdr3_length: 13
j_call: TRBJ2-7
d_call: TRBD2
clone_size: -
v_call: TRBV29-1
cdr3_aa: CSVALAGLREQYF
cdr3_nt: TGCAGCGTTGCACTAGCGGGATTACGCGAGCAGTACTTC

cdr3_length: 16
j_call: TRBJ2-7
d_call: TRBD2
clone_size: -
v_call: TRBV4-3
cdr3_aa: CASSQGTSGSRYEQYF
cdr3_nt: TGCGCCAGCAGCCAAGGGACTAGCGGGAGCCGTTACGAGCAGTACTTC

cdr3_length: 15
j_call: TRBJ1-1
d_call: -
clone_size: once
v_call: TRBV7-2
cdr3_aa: CASSLWGDTNTEAFF
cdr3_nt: TGTGCCAGCAGCTTATGGGGCGACACGAACACTGAAGCTTTCTTT

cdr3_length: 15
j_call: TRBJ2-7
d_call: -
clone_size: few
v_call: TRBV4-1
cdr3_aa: CASSRTQGYSYEQYF
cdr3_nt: TGCGCCAGCAGCCGTACTCAGGGTTACTCCTACGAGCAGTACTTC

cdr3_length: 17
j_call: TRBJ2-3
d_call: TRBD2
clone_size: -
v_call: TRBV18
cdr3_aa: CASSPKLAGGAADTQYF
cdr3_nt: TGTGCCAGCTCACCAAAGCTAGCGGGAGGTGCCGCAGATACGCAGTATTTT

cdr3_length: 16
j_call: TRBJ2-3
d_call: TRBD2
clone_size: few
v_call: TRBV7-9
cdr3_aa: CASSSTSGPSWGTQYF
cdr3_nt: TGTGCCAGCAGCTCGACTAGCGGCCCCTCCTGGGGTACGCAGTATTTT

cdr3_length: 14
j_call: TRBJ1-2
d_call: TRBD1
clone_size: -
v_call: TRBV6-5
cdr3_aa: CASSYAGTAYGYTF
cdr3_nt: TGTGCCAGCAGTTACGCCGGGACAGCCTATGGCTACACCTTC

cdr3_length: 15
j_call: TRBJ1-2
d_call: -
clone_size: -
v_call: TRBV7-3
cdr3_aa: CASSPRPSFNYGYTF
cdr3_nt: TGTGCCAGCAGCCCTAGGCCGAGTTTTAACTATGGCTACACCTTC

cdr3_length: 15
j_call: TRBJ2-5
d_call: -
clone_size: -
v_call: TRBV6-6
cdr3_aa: CASSYRSGTQETQYF
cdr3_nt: TGTGCCAGCAGTTACAGGTCAGGGACCCAAGAGACCCAGTACTTC

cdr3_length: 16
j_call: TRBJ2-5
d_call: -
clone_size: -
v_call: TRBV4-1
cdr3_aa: CASSQGSSGSQETQYF
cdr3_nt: TGCGCCAGCAGCCAAGGGTCGTCGGGTAGCCAAGAGACCCAGTACTTC

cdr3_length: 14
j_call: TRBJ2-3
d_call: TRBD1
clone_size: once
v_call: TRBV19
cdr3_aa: CASSAQGYADTQYF
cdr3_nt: TGTGCCAGTAGTGCACAGGGGTATGCAGATACGCAGTATTTT

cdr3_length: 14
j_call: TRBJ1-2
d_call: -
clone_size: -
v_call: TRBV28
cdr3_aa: CASSYLQGGGGYTF
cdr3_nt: TGTGCCAGCAGTTATCTTCAGGGAGGCGGTGGCTACACCTTC

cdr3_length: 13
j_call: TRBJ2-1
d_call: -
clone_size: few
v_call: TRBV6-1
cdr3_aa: CASSEIGPGAQFF
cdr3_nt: TGTGCCAGCAGTGAAATTGGGCCGGGCGCGCAGTTCTTC

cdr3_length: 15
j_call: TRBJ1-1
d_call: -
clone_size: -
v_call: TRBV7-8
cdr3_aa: CASSLTGTYPPEAFF
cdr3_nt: TGTGCCAGCAGCTTAACAGGGACATACCCCCCTGAAGCTTTCTTT

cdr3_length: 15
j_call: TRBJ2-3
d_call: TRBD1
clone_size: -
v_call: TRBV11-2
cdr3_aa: CASSLVGQGPDTQYF
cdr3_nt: TGTGCCAGCAGCTTAGTGGGACAGGGCCCAGATACGCAGTATTTT

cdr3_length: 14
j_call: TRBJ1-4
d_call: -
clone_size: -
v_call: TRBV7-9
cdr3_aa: CAGRGATTNEKLFF
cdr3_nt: TGTGCCGGCAGAGGGGCTACAACTAATGAAAAACTGTTTTTT

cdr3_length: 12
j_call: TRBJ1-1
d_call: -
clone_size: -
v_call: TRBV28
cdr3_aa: CASSLSRVKAFF
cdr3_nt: TGTGCCAGCAGTTTATCCCGAGTTAAAGCTTTCTTT

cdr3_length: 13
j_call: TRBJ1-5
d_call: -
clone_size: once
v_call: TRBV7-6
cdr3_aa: CASSSTFNQPQHF
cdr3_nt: TGTGCCAGCAGCTCAACCTTCAATCAGCCCCAGCATTTT

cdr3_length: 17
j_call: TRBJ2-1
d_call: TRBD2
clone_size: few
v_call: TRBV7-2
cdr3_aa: CASSPGLALSSYNEQFF
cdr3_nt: TGTGCCAGCAGCCCTGGACTAGCCCTTAGCTCCTACAATGAGCAGTTCTTC

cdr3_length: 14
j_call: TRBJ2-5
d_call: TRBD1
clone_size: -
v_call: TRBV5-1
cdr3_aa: CASRRDRGPKTQYF
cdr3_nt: TGCGCCAGCAGACGAGACAGGGGGCCAAAGACCCAGTACTTC

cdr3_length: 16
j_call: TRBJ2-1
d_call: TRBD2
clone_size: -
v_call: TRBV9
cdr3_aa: CASSPGAGGLYNEQFF
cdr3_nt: TGTGCCAGCAGCCCAGGAGCGGGAGGGCTCTACAATGAGCAGTTCTTC

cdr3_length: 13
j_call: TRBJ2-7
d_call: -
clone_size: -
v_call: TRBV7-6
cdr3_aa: CASSWTDSYEQYF
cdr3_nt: TGTGCCAGCAGCTGGACAGACTCCTACGAGCAGTACTTC

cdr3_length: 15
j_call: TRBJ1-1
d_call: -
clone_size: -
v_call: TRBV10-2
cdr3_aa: CASSEPRVGAREAFF
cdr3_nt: TGCGCCAGCAGTGAGCCCCGGGTAGGGGCCCGGGAAGCTTTCTTT

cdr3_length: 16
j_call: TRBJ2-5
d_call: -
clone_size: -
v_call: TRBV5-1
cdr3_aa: CASSWDGGRTQETQYF
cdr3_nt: TGCGCCAGCAGCTGGGACGGAGGACGAACCCAAGAGACCCAGTACTTC

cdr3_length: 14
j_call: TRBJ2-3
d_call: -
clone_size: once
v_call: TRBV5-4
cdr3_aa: CASSLPSSTDTQYF
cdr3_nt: TGTGCCAGCAGCTTGCCCAGCAGCACAGATACGCAGTATTTT

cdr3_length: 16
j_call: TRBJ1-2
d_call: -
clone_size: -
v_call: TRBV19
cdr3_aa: CASSSQSTPQSLGYTF
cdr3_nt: TGTGCCAGTAGTAGCCAGTCGACACCCCAAAGCTTAGGCTACACCTTC

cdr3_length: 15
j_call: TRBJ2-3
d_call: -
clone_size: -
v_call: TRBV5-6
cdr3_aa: CASSLGGWGGDTQYF
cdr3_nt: TGTGCCAGCAGCTTGGGAGGGTGGGGAGGAGATACGCAGTATTTT

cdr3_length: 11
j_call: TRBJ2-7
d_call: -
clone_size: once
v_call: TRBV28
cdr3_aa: CASSLVYEQYF
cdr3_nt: TGTGCCAGCAGTTTAGTCTACGAGCAGTACTTC

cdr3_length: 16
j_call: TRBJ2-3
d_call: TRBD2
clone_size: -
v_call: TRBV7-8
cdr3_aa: CASSLASGRGADTQYF
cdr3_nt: TGTGCCAGCAGCTTAGCTAGCGGGAGGGGGGCAGATACGCAGTATTTT

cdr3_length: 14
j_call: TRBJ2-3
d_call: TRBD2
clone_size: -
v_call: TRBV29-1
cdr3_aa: CSAGRTSPTDTQYF
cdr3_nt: TGCAGCGCCGGTCGGACTAGTCCCACAGATACGCAGTATTTT

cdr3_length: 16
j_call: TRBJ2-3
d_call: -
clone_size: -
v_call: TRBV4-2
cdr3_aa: CASSPEGRDRTDTQYF
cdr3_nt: TGTGCCAGCAGCCCTGAGGGGCGGGACCGCACAGATACGCAGTATTTT